This TCR beta chain is drawn from a study of blood T cell repertoires in COVID-19. The CDR3 sequence is 16 residues long. V lost 4 bases and J lost 3, with 19 bases in between. CDR1 and CDR2 from the germline V gene are SGHRS and YFSETQ. Seattle's cohort entered during active infection and was followed longitudinally. TCRdb's table, derived via immunoSEQ multiplex PCR, lists solely in-frame clones and lacks some. Of under 450,000 clones in the sample, approximately 88% were seen once. The chain carries TRBV5-1 and TRBJ1-2; D is unresolved. This receptor was taken from a woman in her 50s with COVID-19, enrolled during active disease. Specimen: peripheral blood. The DNA of the CDR3 is TGCGCCAGCAGCATTCTCCCGGACTCAGTAGACTATGGCTACACCTTC. Amino acids: CASSILPDSVDYGYTF.